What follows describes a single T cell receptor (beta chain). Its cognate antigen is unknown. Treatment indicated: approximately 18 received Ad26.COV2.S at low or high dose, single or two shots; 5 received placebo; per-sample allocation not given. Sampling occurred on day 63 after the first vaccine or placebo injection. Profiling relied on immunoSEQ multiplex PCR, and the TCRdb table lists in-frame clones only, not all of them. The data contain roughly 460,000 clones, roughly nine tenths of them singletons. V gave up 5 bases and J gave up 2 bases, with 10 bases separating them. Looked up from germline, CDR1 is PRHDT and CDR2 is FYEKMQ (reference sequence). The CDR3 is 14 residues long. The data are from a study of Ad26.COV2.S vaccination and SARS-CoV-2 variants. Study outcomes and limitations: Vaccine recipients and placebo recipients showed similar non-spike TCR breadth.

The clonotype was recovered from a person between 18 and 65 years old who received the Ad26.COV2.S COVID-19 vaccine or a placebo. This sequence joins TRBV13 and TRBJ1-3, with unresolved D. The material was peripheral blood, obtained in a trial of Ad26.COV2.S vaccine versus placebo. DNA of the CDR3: TGTGCCAGCAGCCTTGGTTATCCTGGAAACACCATATATTTT. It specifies CASSLGYPGNTIYF.